This T cell receptor beta chain was profiled in a study of shared T cell receptors in the human thymus (dated by TCRdb to the early 2020s). Background for the entire study: The study examined how self-reactive, shared T-cell receptor alpha chains are generated in the human thymus.

Comments on this clone: The antigen this receptor binds is unknown. No qualities accompany the bases; no much larger clone lies one base away.

To prepare the library, the immunoSEQ multiplex PCR assay was applied. Here the immuneACCESS table is served through TCRdb, limited to in-frame sequences with V and J called. Missing clones are a known gap in these copies; in checked studies unresolved V genes cover under half, and the rest lacks a known reason. The sample profile shows 700,000 or so clones; 80% to 90% of them were found once. 0.008% to 0.011% of the sample is in the top ten clones. CDR1 and CDR2 are read off the germline V gene (reference sequence) as SGHNT and YYREEE. V and J are truncated by 0 bases and 2 bases respectively, leaving an intervening sequence of 7 bases. Its CDR3 holds 14 amino acids, cysteine through phenylalanine. Only the CDR3 DNA stays, 42 bases, in frame from base 1. The same specimen was also included in a second study, on human thymus T cells. Per the second study: In Finland, the donors were immunologically healthy infants who were having open corrective cardiac surgery for congenital heart defects. The thymus tissue came from surgical resects taken out during corrective cardiac surgery. V and J gene segment usage appeared biased in both thymic and peripheral blood repertoires. The related research found that thymic TCR repertoires overlapped highly between unrelated individuals. TCR alpha and beta repertoires from seven to nine infant thymus samples and a few related peripheral blood samples were characterized in the study. Donor ages ranged from roughly 6 to 250 days, and the cohort comprised about six male and a couple of female infants. Thymocytes were released mechanically from tissue and stored at -70 °C as pellets of about 8.5-31 million cells. A QIAsymphony instrument was used to extract genomic DNA from the frozen cell pellets. Using the immunoSEQ multiplex PCR assay, the TCRB and TCRAD loci were amplified from a standardized quantity of quality-controlled genomic DNA. The amplicons spanned the V(D)J region and were long enough to cover the CDR3 and allow V and J genes to be identified. Amplicon sequencing was performed on an Illumina platform through the commercial immunoSEQ service. Primer bias and sequencing errors were corrected using previously described methods, and TCRAD and TCRB definitions followed the IMGT database. The repertoires were analysed using immunoSEQ Analyzer 3.0 and VDJTools for basic statistics, V/J segment usage, diversity estimates, rarefaction and pairwise overlap. To estimate diversity, the Chao1, ChaoE, Efron-Thisted, Shannon and inverse Simpson indices were applied, and diversity was also estimated on datasets down-sampled to the smallest sample. For repertoire overlap, CDR3 nucleotide sequence, V gene and J gene had to match strictly, and clustering was done by Jaccard-based multidimensional scaling. On average, thymus samples gave 750,000 to 950,000 unique TCRB clonotypes, whereas blood samples gave roughly 84,000.

This receptor was identified in a girl under three years old with a congenital heart defect. Donor details come from another sample of the same person, matched by shared clones. The chain is assembled from TRBV5-4 and TRBJ2-3, and TRBD2 may be the D gene, going by 6 matching bases. Sequenced sample: thymocytes. The DNA reads as follows: TGTGCCAGCAGCTTGGGCGGGGCCACAGATACGCAGTATTTT. Its translation is CASSLGGATDTQYF.